This T cell receptor beta chain was profiled in a study of identical twins. Germline V gene data show CDR1 as MNHEY and CDR2 as SVGEGT. Trimming stripped 5 bases from V and 9 bases from J, with 13 bases between. The CDR3 loop spans 13 amino acids. Worth noting for this clonotype: Antigen specificity is unknown.

General study findings and limits: Beta out-of-frame sequences showed weaker excess twin sharing.

TCRdb processed the 5' RACE reads anew with MiXCR; each CDR3 protein has one entry. The repertoire consists of 450,000 to 500,000 distinct CDR3 sequences, with over 11% occurring once and the leading ten covering approximately 1%. This sample also belongs to another study, concerning yellow fever vaccine responses in identical twins.

This chain uses TRBV6-2 or TRBV6-3 with TRBJ2-2, with a possible D match to TRBD2 (5 bases). Source material: CD4+ T cells sorted from blood. The origin of this receptor is a woman under 30 in good health. The CDR3 bases are TGTGCCAGCAGTCAAACCTTAGCGTGGGAGCTGTTTTTT. Amino acids: CASSQTLAWELFF.